Below, 31 T cell receptor beta chains from the same sample are listed, as sequenced in a study of blood T cells in healthy people across ages. Sample-barcoded 5' priming and a J-beta primer mix drove a second PCR of about 6 to 12 cycles. TCRdb reprocessed the 5' RACE reads with MiXCR, giving one entry per CDR3 protein. The table records about 1.1 million distinct CDR3 sequences, 30% to 40% of them present only once. Specimen: blood. These receptors all come from a man aged 18 to 29 in good health.

This clonotype was seen at least ten times. As DNA, the CDR3 is TGCGCCAGCAGCCAAGGTGGTCCGAACCAAGAGACCCAGTACTTC. This sequence encodes CASSQGGPNQETQYF. This chain uses TRBV4-3 with TRBJ2-5; the D is unclear. CDR3 size: 15 residues. Trimming removed 1 base from V and 0 bases from J, with 9 bases in between. Germline loops: CDR1 LGHNA, CDR2 YSLEER.

Many counts were recorded for this clonotype. This sequence joins TRBV20-1 and TRBJ2-3; the match to TRBD2 covers 8 bases. The CDR3 is 13 residues long. Germline V gene data show CDR1 as DFQATT and CDR2 as SNEGSKA (reference sequence). The V gene end was trimmed by 0 bases and the J gene end by 4 bases; junction bases not matched to a gene: 0. For the CDR3, the DNA is TGCAGTGCTAGAGAGGGACTAGCAGATACGCAGTATTTT. Translation gives CSAREGLADTQYF.

V and J are TRBV9 and TRBJ2-3, with TRBD2 matching over 13 bases. The ends lost 1 base at V and 0 bases at J; junction bases unmatched: 2. The CDR3 consists of 17 residues. Germline lookup yields CDR1 SGDLS and CDR2 YYNGEE. CDR3 residues: CASSVTSGGASTDTQYF. The CDR3, as DNA: TGTGCCAGCAGCGTAACTAGCGGGGGGGCGAGCACAGATACGCAGTATTTT.

The J gene is TRBJ1-5, the V gene TRBV5-5; perhaps TRBD1 as D (5 bases). This CDR3 region has 14 residues. V lost 4 bases and J 3 bases, leaving 11 bases between the germline ends. Germline V gene lookup returns CDR1 SGHKS and CDR2 YYEKEE (reference sequence). CDR3 region: CASSIGVTNQPQHF. The CDR3 DNA sequence: TGTGCCAGCAGCATAGGGGTGACCAATCAGCCCCAGCATTTT.

In this sample, this clonotype turned up many times. The rearrangement uses TRBV9 and TRBJ2-1; a possible D gene is TRBD1 (5 bases). CDR1 is SGDLS, CDR2 YYNGEE, per germline. Trimming removed 3 bases at V and 5 bases at J, with 9 bases between. The CDR3 loop spans 13 amino acids. The CDR3 region is CASSGGQHNEQFF. The DNA of the CDR3 is TGTGCCAGCAGCGGGGGCCAGCACAATGAGCAGTTCTTC. Full variable domain (remainder filled in from reference TRBV9 and TRBJ2-1): DSGVTQTPKHLITATGQRVTLRCSPRSGDLSVYWYQQSLDQGLQFLIQYYNGEERAKGNILERFSAQQFPDLHSELNLSSLELGDSALYFCASSGGQHNEQFFGPGTRLTVL.

V gene TRBV4-2 combines with J gene TRBJ2-3; D unclear. Germline V gene lookup returns CDR1 LGHNA and CDR2 YNFKEQ. V was shortened by 3 bases and J by 4 bases, with 5 bases between the two germline ends. The CDR3 extends over 12 amino acids. The CDR3, as DNA: TGTGCCAGCAGCCACCTATCAGATACGCAGTATTTT. Its protein is CASSHLSDTQYF.

This chain connects TRBV6-6 to TRBJ1-1; D unresolved. Trimming took off 2 bases at V and 1 base at J, with 8 bases between the two ends. CDR1 is MNHNY, CDR2 SVGAGI, per germline (reference sequence). The CDR3 totals 14 residues. The CDR3 DNA reads as TGTGCCAGCAGTTACCTCGGGGAGAACACTGAAGCTTTCTTT. Encoded protein: CASSYLGENTEAFF.

The chain recombines TRBV20-1 with TRBJ2-1; D ambiguous. The CDR3 contains 11 residues. The germline V and J ends were trimmed by 8 bases and 8 bases, with 13 bases remaining between them. The germline gives CDR1 DFQATT, CDR2 SNEGSKA (reference sequence). The DNA of the CDR3 is TGCAGTTCACCGGATAGGGATGAGCAGTTCTTC. Translation gives CSSPDRDEQFF.

V gene TRBV27 combines with J gene TRBJ2-2; the match to TRBD2 covers 7 bases. With V trimmed by 3 bases and J by 2 bases, 3 bases remained unmatched. CDR3 size: 15 residues. CDR1 is MNHEY, CDR2 SMNVEV, per germline (reference sequence). The CDR3 region is CASSLGGFNTGELFF. CDR3 nucleotide sequence: TGTGCCAGCAGTTTGGGGGGGTTTAACACCGGGGAGCTGTTTTTT.

V usage is TRBV20-1 and J usage is TRBJ1-2, with a possible D match to TRBD1 (5 bases). The CDR3 contains 13 residues. Germline V gives CDR1 DFQATT, CDR2 SNEGSKA (reference sequence). V was shortened by 5 bases and J by 0 bases, with 10 bases between the two germline ends. In DNA, the CDR3 is TGCAGTGCTGGGACCCTTACTAACTATGGCTACACCTTC. Translating it yields CSAGTLTNYGYTF.

The J gene is TRBJ2-5, the V gene TRBV24-1; D is possibly TRBD2 (5 bases). The ends were cut back, 6 bases at V and 11 bases at J, with 15 bases in the middle. This CDR3 region has 12 residues. Germline lookup yields CDR1 KGHDR and CDR2 SFDVKD. CDR3 in DNA: TGTGCCACCAGTCTCGGGAACAATGAGCAGTACTTC. This sequence encodes CATSLGNNEQYF.

The chain uses TRBV6-5 and TRBJ2-1; 8 bases fit TRBD1. Germline V CDR1 and CDR2: MNHEY, SVGAGI. V dropped 8 bases and J dropped 7; count of bases not matched to a gene: 13. The CDR3 has 15 residues. The CDR3, as DNA: TGTGCCAGCGGAAACTCAGGGGGCCTAACGAATGAGCAGTTCTTC. It translates to CASGNSGGLTNEQFF.

The chain combines TRBV28 with TRBJ1-1; D remains unclear. The CDR3 totals 12 residues. V lost 7 bases and J 6 bases, leaving 12 bases between the germline ends. CDR1 MDHEN and CDR2 SYDVKM come from the germline V gene. CDR3 protein: CASTELRSEAFF. In DNA form, the CDR3 reads TGTGCCAGCACTGAACTCCGGTCTGAAGCTTTCTTT.

Worth noting for this clonotype: Being one base from a much bigger clone, this may be a read error. The chain carries TRBV29-1 and TRBJ1-2; 7 bases map to TRBD1. CDR3 size: 14 residues. The V gene end was trimmed by 3 bases and the J gene end by 4 bases; junction bases not matched to a gene: 8. Germline CDR1 reads SQVTM; CDR2 reads ANQGSEA. CDR3 amino acids: CSVEDNRGGYGYTF. CDR3 nucleotides: TGCAGCGTTGAGGATAACAGGGGAGGCTATGGCTACACCTTC.

This clonotype was detected only a few times. The chain joins TRBV7-3 to TRBJ2-3, with D possibly matching TRBD2 (6 bases). The germline gives CDR1 SGHTA, CDR2 FQGTGA. Trimming cost V 4 bases and J 4 bases, with 9 bases left between them. The CDR3 has 13 residues. DNA of the CDR3: TGTGCCAGCAGCTCCAAGCGGGCAGATACGCAGTATTTT. Its protein is CASSSKRADTQYF. Full variable domain (missing parts from reference TRBV7-3 and TRBJ2-3): GAGVSQTPSNKVTEKGKYVELRCDPISGHTALYWYRQSLGQGPEFLIYFQGTGAADDSGLPNDRFFAVRPEGSVSTLKIQRTERGDSAVYLCASSSKRADTQYFGPGTRLTVL.

V gene TRBV20-1 combines with J gene TRBJ2-7, with 9 positions matching TRBD2. V lost 0 bases and J lost 3; bases outside the gene matches: 3. In germline, CDR1 is DFQATT, CDR2 SNEGSKA (reference sequence). CDR3 length: 14 amino acids. The CDR3 protein is CSARDSGGVYEQYF. The DNA of the CDR3 is TGCAGTGCTAGAGATAGCGGGGGAGTCTACGAGCAGTACTTC.

The chain uses TRBV7-9 and TRBJ1-1; 7 bases are shared with TRBD1. Germline V lookup: CDR1 SEHNR, CDR2 FQNEAQ (reference sequence). The CDR3 loop spans 15 amino acids. V was clipped by 7 bases and J by 1 base; unmatched bases: 9. The CDR3 nucleotides are TGTGCCAGCACCCTAAAGGGGGCAGCGAACACTGAAGCTTTCTTT. It specifies CASTLKGAANTEAFF.

The rearrangement joins TRBV12-5 to TRBJ1-4, with 7 bases that match TRBD1. The junction had 11 bases not matched to a gene; V was cut back by 1 base and J by 0 bases. The CDR3 has 19 amino acids. The germline V gene has CDR1 LGHNT and CDR2 FRNRAP. CDR3 coding DNA: TGTGCTAGTGGTTTGGCCCAGACAGGGATCCCTGCAACTAATGAAAAACTGTTTTTT. This gives the protein CASGLAQTGIPATNEKLFF.

The CDR3 sequence: CASSAEPGVEFF. The DNA for the CDR3 is TGTGCCAGCAGTGCCGAACCGGGAGTCGAGTTCTTC. The chain is built from TRBV6-5 and TRBJ2-1, with a weak D call TRBD2 (6 bases). Germline CDR1 reads MNHEY; CDR2 reads SVGAGI. The CDR3 sequence is 12 residues long. The ends were cut back, 5 bases at V and 14 bases at J, with 16 bases in the middle.

CDR3 DNA: TGCAGCGTCCGGCGGGGGGACACTGAAGCTTTCTTT. It encodes CSVRRGDTEAFF. This chain uses TRBV29-1 with TRBJ1-1; D is perhaps TRBD1 (5 bases). Trimming shortened V by 6 bases and J by 3 bases, and 11 bases separated the two germline ends. Germline CDR1 and CDR2: SQVTM and ANQGSEA. CDR3 size: 12 residues.

This clonotype was seen a few times. V and J are TRBV4-1 and TRBJ1-1, with D possibly matching TRBD1 (6 bases). CDR3 length: 15 residues. Germline CDR1 is MGHRA and CDR2 is YSYEKL. The V gene lost 2 bases and the J gene lost 3 bases, with 13 bases spanning the gap. The CDR3 here is CASSQPGRGHTEAFF. The DNA for the CDR3 is TGCGCCAGCAGCCAACCGGGACGGGGGCACACTGAAGCTTTCTTT.

This clonotype has only a few counts. The chain links TRBV15 to TRBJ2-4, with D perhaps TRBD1 (5 bases). The CDR3 is made up of 17 amino acids. Germline assignment: CDR1 LNHNV and CDR2 YYDKDF (reference sequence). The V and J ends lost 0 bases and 0 bases respectively, with 12 bases between them. Written as DNA, the CDR3 is TGTGCCACCAGCAGAGATCGGACACCTCTAGCCAAAAACATTCAGTACTTC. Its protein product is CATSRDRTPLAKNIQYF.

This clonotype was counted once. This rearrangement joins TRBV3-1 to TRBJ2-3, with D perhaps matching TRBD1 (6 bases). This CDR3 comprises 17 residues. V lost 0 bases to trimming and J lost 4 bases, with 17 bases between them. The V gene's germline CDR1 is LGHDT and CDR2 YNNKEL (reference sequence). CDR3 nucleotides: TGTGCCAGCAGCCAAGATCGAGGGGGAGTGGGAGCAGATACGCAGTATTTT. The encoded protein is CASSQDRGGVGADTQYF.

The chain has TRBV20-1 and TRBJ2-5; D gene uncertain. The germline V and J ends were trimmed by 3 bases and 11 bases, with 22 bases remaining between them. The germline V gene encodes CDR1 DFQATT and CDR2 SNEGSKA (reference sequence). The length of the CDR3 is 14 residues. The CDR3 loop is CSASTGLSYNEQYF. Here the CDR3 DNA reads TGCAGTGCTAGTACCGGGTTATCCTACAATGAGCAGTACTTC.

The sample holds a few counts of this clonotype. V gene TRBV27 combines with J gene TRBJ1-2; 8 positions agree with TRBD1. The CDR3 loop spans 15 amino acids. The germline gives CDR1 MNHEY, CDR2 SMNVEV (reference sequence). The ends lost 2 bases at V and 5 bases at J; junction bases unmatched: 7. CDR3 loop: CASSLLPDREYGYTF. In DNA form, the CDR3 reads TGTGCCAGCAGTTTACTCCCGGACAGGGAATATGGCTACACCTTC.

The gene calls are TRBV7-2 and TRBJ1-1, with 7 bases aligning to TRBD1. With 3 bases clipped from V and 0 bases from J, the junction kept 4 bases outside the gene matches. Germline V CDR1 and CDR2: SGHTA, FQGNSA. The CDR3 length is 15 residues. CDR3 loop: CASSFAGQLNTEAFF. Written as DNA, the CDR3 is TGTGCCAGCAGCTTTGCGGGACAGCTGAACACTGAAGCTTTCTTT.

The J gene is TRBJ2-7, the V gene TRBV5-1; D might be TRBD2 (5 bases). Germline-derived CDR1 and CDR2 are SGHRS and YFSETQ. Trimming shortened V by 3 bases and J by 0 bases, and 13 bases separated the two germline ends. This CDR3 has 15 residues. The CDR3 loop is CASSCDGETSYEQYF. CDR3 coding DNA: TGCGCCAGCAGCTGCGACGGGGAAACCTCCTACGAGCAGTACTTC.

The chain links TRBV29-1 to TRBJ2-1; D remains unclear. The length of the CDR3 is 12 residues. V was trimmed by 6 bases and J by 7 bases, leaving 13 bases between them. Germline CDR1 SQVTM, CDR2 ANQGSEA. CDR3 nucleotide sequence: TGCAGCGTACGAAGCTCCAATAATGAGCAGTTCTTC. This gives the protein CSVRSSNNEQFF.

The rearrangement joins TRBV15 to TRBJ1-4; D is ambiguous. The CDR3 contains 12 residues. V lost 3 bases to trimming and J lost 8 bases, with 7 bases between them. From germline, CDR1 is LNHNV and CDR2 YYDKDF (reference sequence). CDR3 region: CATSRVYEKLFF. In nucleotides, the CDR3 is TGTGCCACCAGCAGGGTCTACGAAAAACTGTTTTTT. Using reference TRBV15 and TRBJ1-4 for the parts outside the CDR3, the full variable domain is DAMVIQNPRYQVTQFGKPVTLSCSQTLNHNVMYWYQQKSSQAPKLLFHYYDKDFNNEADTPDNFQSRRPNTSFCFLDIRSPGLGDTAMYLCATSRVYEKLFFGSGTQLSVL.

There are a few counts of this clonotype. The chain has TRBV28 and TRBJ1-5, with D perhaps matching TRBD1 (6 bases). This CDR3 has 15 amino acids. The germline gives CDR1 MDHEN, CDR2 SYDVKM. Trimming removed 7 bases from V and 2 bases from J, with 15 bases in between. CDR3 in DNA: TGTGCCAGCACCGAGGGGGGAGAGGGCAATCAGCCCCAGCATTTT. It specifies CASTEGGEGNQPQHF. Filled out from reference TRBV28 and TRBJ1-5, the complete variable domain reads DVKVTQSSRYLVKRTGEKVFLECVQDMDHENMFWYRQDPGLGLRLIYFSYDVKMKEKGDIPEGYSVSREKKERFSLILESASTNQTSMYLCASTEGGEGNQPQHFGDGTRLSIL.

The rearrangement links TRBV27 to TRBJ1-1; D may be TRBD1 (6 bases). V was clipped by 4 bases and J by 1 base, with 10 bases between them. There are 14 residues in the CDR3. The germline V gene has CDR1 MNHEY and CDR2 SMNVEV (reference sequence). The CDR3 loop reads CASSSTGSNTEAFF. The DNA of the CDR3 is TGTGCCAGCAGTTCAACAGGGTCGAACACTGAAGCTTTCTTT.